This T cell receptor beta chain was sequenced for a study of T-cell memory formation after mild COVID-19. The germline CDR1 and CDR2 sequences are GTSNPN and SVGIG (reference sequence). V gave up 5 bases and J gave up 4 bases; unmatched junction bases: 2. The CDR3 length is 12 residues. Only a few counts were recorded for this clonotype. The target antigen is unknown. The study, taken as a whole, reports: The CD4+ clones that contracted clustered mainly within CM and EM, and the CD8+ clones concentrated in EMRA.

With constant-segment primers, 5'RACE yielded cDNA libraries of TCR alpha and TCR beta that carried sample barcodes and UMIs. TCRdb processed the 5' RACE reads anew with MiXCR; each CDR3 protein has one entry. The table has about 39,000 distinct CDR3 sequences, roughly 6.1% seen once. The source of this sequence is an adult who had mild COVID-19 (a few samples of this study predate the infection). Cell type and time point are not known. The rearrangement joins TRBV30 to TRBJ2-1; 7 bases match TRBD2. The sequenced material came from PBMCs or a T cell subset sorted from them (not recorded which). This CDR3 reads CAWDGGYNEQFF. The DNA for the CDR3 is TGTGCCTGGGACGGGGGGTACAATGAGCAGTTCTTC.